These T cell receptor beta chains were read from a single sample in a study of T cells after yellow fever vaccination. TCRdb recomputed calls from the 5' RACE reads with MiXCR, one row per CDR3 protein. Found here are 250,000 or so distinct CDR3 sequences, roughly 3.7% of them singletons; the top ten hold about 20%. Sample: PBMCs, taken 15 days after the yellow fever booster vaccination. These receptors were obtained from a man between 18 and 35 years old who received the YFV17D yellow fever vaccine. CDR3s include the opening cysteine and the closing phenylalanine or tryptophan. The D gene is left open where the match is weak. A clone size is listed for some rows: how often the clone was seen (once, few, many), or a class if it is expanded.

CDR3 length: 15
D gene: -
V gene: TRBV6-2/TRBV6-3
J gene: TRBJ1-5
clone size: many
CDR3 protein: CASSYNSGGRQPQHF
CDR3 DNA: TGTGCCAGCAGTTACAACTCGGGTGGAAGGCAGCCCCAGCATTTT

CDR3 length: 12
D gene: -
V gene: TRBV5-1
J gene: TRBJ2-7
clone size: many
CDR3 protein: CASSLLGSEQYF
CDR3 DNA: TGCGCCAGCAGCTTGCTTGGATCGGAGCAGTACTTC

CDR3 length: 14
D gene: -
V gene: TRBV9
J gene: TRBJ2-1
clone size: many
CDR3 protein: CASSVVQGKGEQFF
CDR3 DNA: TGTGCCAGCAGCGTAGTACAGGGAAAGGGTGAGCAGTTCTTC

CDR3 length: 14
D gene: -
V gene: TRBV9
J gene: TRBJ2-1
clone size: few
CDR3 protein: CASSVATPPNEQFF
CDR3 DNA: TGTGCCAGCAGCGTGGCGACTCCCCCCAATGAGCAGTTCTTC

CDR3 length: 16
D gene: TRBD2
V gene: TRBV7-9
J gene: TRBJ2-7
clone size: many
CDR3 protein: CASSPLPRLAGVEQYF
CDR3 DNA: TGTGCCAGCAGCCCCCTCCCGAGACTAGCGGGGGTCGAGCAGTACTTC

CDR3 length: 14
D gene: TRBD2
V gene: TRBV7-2
J gene: TRBJ2-1
clone size: many
CDR3 protein: CASSRTSGGDEQFF
CDR3 DNA: TGTGCCAGCAGCCGGACTAGCGGTGGGGATGAGCAGTTCTTC

CDR3 length: 12
D gene: -
V gene: TRBV12-3/TRBV12-4
J gene: TRBJ1-2
clone size: many
CDR3 protein: CASSPGSYGYTF
CDR3 DNA: TGTGCCAGCAGCCCGGGATCTTATGGCTACACCTTC

CDR3 length: 14
D gene: -
V gene: TRBV6-5
J gene: TRBJ1-2
clone size: many
CDR3 protein: CASSWSRKVYGYTF
CDR3 DNA: TGTGCCAGCAGTTGGTCCAGGAAAGTCTATGGCTACACCTTC

CDR3 length: 12
D gene: TRBD1
V gene: TRBV5-1
J gene: TRBJ2-1
clone size: many
CDR3 protein: CASRNRGPKQFF
CDR3 DNA: TGCGCCAGCAGGAACAGGGGACCGAAGCAGTTCTTC

CDR3 length: 14
D gene: -
V gene: TRBV9
J gene: TRBJ2-5
clone size: many
CDR3 protein: CASSAGSTTETQYF
CDR3 DNA: TGTGCCAGCAGTGCCGGGAGTACCACAGAGACCCAGTACTTC

CDR3 length: 19
D gene: TRBD2
V gene: TRBV15
J gene: TRBJ2-1
clone size: many
CDR3 protein: CATSPSTSGGAGSYNEQFF
CDR3 DNA: TGTGCCACCAGCCCCTCGACTAGCGGGGGGGCTGGCTCCTACAATGAGCAGTTCTTC

CDR3 length: 15
D gene: TRBD2
V gene: TRBV7-8
J gene: TRBJ2-3
clone size: many
CDR3 protein: CASSLTAGGTDTQYF
CDR3 DNA: TGTGCCAGCAGCTTAACGGCGGGGGGCACAGATACGCAGTATTTT

CDR3 length: 16
D gene: TRBD2
V gene: TRBV4-3
J gene: TRBJ2-1
clone size: many
CDR3 protein: CASSQDPSGGYNEQFF
CDR3 DNA: TGCGCCAGCAGCCAAGATCCTAGCGGGGGCTACAATGAGCAGTTCTTC

CDR3 length: 16
D gene: -
V gene: TRBV12-3/TRBV12-4
J gene: TRBJ2-3
clone size: many
CDR3 protein: CASSLALDGVTDTQYF
CDR3 DNA: TGTGCCAGCAGTTTAGCGCTGGATGGGGTAACAGATACGCAGTATTTT

CDR3 length: 15
D gene: -
V gene: TRBV19
J gene: TRBJ2-3
clone size: few
CDR3 protein: CASSFNFAGTDTQYF
CDR3 DNA: TGTGCCAGTAGTTTTAACTTCGCCGGCACAGATACGCAGTATTTT

CDR3 length: 15
D gene: -
V gene: TRBV4-1
J gene: TRBJ1-5
clone size: few
CDR3 protein: CASSRNLGGNQPQHF
CDR3 DNA: TGCGCCAGCAGCCGAAACCTCGGGGGTAATCAGCCCCAGCATTTT

CDR3 length: 11
D gene: -
V gene: TRBV18
J gene: TRBJ1-4
clone size: many
CDR3 protein: CASSPRAELFF
CDR3 DNA: TGTGCCAGCTCACCCCGGGCGGAACTGTTTTTT

CDR3 length: 14
D gene: -
V gene: TRBV5-5
J gene: TRBJ2-5
clone size: many
CDR3 protein: CASSLTRVSETQYF
CDR3 DNA: TGTGCCAGCAGCCTCACCAGGGTTTCCGAGACCCAGTACTTC

CDR3 length: 15
D gene: -
V gene: TRBV12-3/TRBV12-4
J gene: TRBJ1-1
clone size: many
CDR3 protein: CASSAMAGVNTEAFF
CDR3 DNA: TGTGCCAGCAGCGCCATGGCAGGGGTGAACACTGAAGCTTTCTTT

CDR3 length: 13
D gene: -
V gene: TRBV24-1
J gene: TRBJ1-4
clone size: many
CDR3 protein: CATSTGLEEKLFF
CDR3 DNA: TGTGCCACCAGCACGGGGCTTGAAGAAAAACTGTTTTTT

CDR3 length: 14
D gene: -
V gene: TRBV5-1
J gene: TRBJ2-5
clone size: many
CDR3 protein: CASSLVLGGGTQYF
CDR3 DNA: TGCGCCAGCAGCTTGGTCCTGGGAGGAGGGACCCAGTACTTC

CDR3 length: 13
D gene: -
V gene: TRBV4-2
J gene: TRBJ2-3
clone size: many
CDR3 protein: CASSQGSSDTQYF
CDR3 DNA: TGTGCCAGCAGCCAAGGGTCATCAGATACGCAGTATTTT

CDR3 length: 15
D gene: TRBD1
V gene: TRBV4-3
J gene: TRBJ2-3
clone size: many
CDR3 protein: CASSQDLGGADTQYF
CDR3 DNA: TGCGCCAGCAGCCAGGACTTAGGGGGCGCAGATACGCAGTATTTT

CDR3 length: 16
D gene: -
V gene: TRBV7-2
J gene: TRBJ1-6
clone size: -
CDR3 protein: CASSSYRGGYNSPLHF
CDR3 DNA: TGTGCCAGCAGCTCCTATAGGGGGGGTTATAATTCACCCCTCCACTTT

CDR3 length: 12
D gene: -
V gene: TRBV5-1
J gene: TRBJ1-2
clone size: many
CDR3 protein: CASRNGRDGYTF
CDR3 DNA: TGCGCCAGCAGGAACGGACGGGATGGCTACACCTTC

CDR3 length: 15
D gene: -
V gene: TRBV7-3
J gene: TRBJ1-6
clone size: many
CDR3 protein: CASSLEGHSNSPLHF
CDR3 DNA: TGTGCCAGCAGCTTAGAGGGACATTCCAATTCACCCCTCCACTTT

CDR3 length: 15
D gene: TRBD1
V gene: TRBV7-9
J gene: TRBJ2-4
clone size: many
CDR3 protein: CASSTGAVAKNIQYF
CDR3 DNA: TGTGCCAGCAGCACAGGGGCCGTAGCCAAAAACATTCAGTACTTC

CDR3 length: 15
D gene: -
V gene: TRBV7-8
J gene: TRBJ2-7
clone size: many
CDR3 protein: CASSLGVGGAVEQYF
CDR3 DNA: TGTGCCAGCAGCTTAGGGGTAGGAGGGGCGGTTGAGCAGTACTTC

CDR3 length: 16
D gene: -
V gene: TRBV11-2
J gene: TRBJ2-1
clone size: -
CDR3 protein: CASSPRRGLSYNEQFF
CDR3 DNA: TGTGCCAGCAGCCCACGGCGGGGGCTCTCCTACAATGAGCAGTTCTTC